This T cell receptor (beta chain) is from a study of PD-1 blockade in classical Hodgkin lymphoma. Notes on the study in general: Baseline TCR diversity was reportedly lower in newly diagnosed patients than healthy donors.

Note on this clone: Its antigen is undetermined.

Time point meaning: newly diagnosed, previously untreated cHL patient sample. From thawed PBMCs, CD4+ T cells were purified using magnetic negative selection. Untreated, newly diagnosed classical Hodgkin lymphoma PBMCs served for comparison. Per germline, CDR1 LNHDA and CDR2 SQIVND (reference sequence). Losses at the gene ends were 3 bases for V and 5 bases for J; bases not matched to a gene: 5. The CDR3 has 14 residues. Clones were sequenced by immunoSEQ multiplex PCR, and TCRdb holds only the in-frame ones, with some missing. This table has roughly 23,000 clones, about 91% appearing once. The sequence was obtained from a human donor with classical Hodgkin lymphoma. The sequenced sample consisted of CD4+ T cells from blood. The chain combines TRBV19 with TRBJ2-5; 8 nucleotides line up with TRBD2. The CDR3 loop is CASSMASGLETQYF. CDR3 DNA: TGTGCCAGTAGTATGGCTAGCGGGTTGGAGACCCAGTACTTC.